This T cell receptor beta chain came from a study of EBV T-cell therapy then PD-1 blockade in nasopharyngeal carcinoma. In germline, CDR1 is LGHNA, CDR2 YSLEER. The V end lost 4 bases, the J end lost 5 bases, and 10 bases lay between the germline ends. The CDR3 covers 13 residues. Only in-frame clones appear in the TCRdb table, and some are missing; sequencing was by immunoSEQ multiplex PCR. The data show approximately 13,000 clones, 80% to 90% seen once. The treatment was: AdE1-LMPpoly-expanded autologous EBV-specific T-cell therapy followed by anti-PD-1 nivolumab. As to this clone: The antigen is undetermined.

The chain employs TRBV4-3 and TRBJ2-3, with D unclear. The origin of this receptor is a man aged 40-49 years with nasopharyngeal carcinoma. The source material was CD8+ T cells from blood, sampled at roughly day 97 from a patient whose treatment included autologous EBV-specific T cells and nivolumab. The CDR3 bases are TGCGCCAGCAGCCCCTCTCCAAGAGATACGCAGTATTTT. Translation: CASSPSPRDTQYF.